Listed below are T cell receptor beta chains from one sample, sequenced in a study of T cell responses to AZD1222 COVID-19 vaccine. Libraries were prepared by immunoSEQ multiplex PCR; TCRdb keeps only in-frame clonotypes and omits some of them. The sample carries nearly 95,000 clones, nearly 90% recorded once. The material sequenced was peripheral blood, taken on day 0 of AZD1222 vaccination. The source of these receptors is an adult in good health. Each CDR3 is given with its conserved first and last residue. Fields, in order: J gene, CDR3 length, V gene, D gene, clone size, CDR3 protein, CDR3 DNA. A D gene is named only where the DNA matches it firmly. Size is omitted from some rows. Given values are once, few, many or a class for expanded clones.

j_gene: TRBJ2-2; len: 18; v_gene: TRBV7-6; d_gene: -; abundance: -; CDR3aa: CASSLGPNTYPSTGELFF; CDR3nt: TGTGCCAGCAGCTTAGGACCGAACACCTACCCGAGCACCGGGGAGCTGTTTTTT
j_gene: TRBJ2-5; len: 15; v_gene: TRBV10-3; d_gene: TRBD2; abundance: -; CDR3aa: CAISEGAGGQETQYF; CDR3nt: TGTGCCATCAGTGAGGGAGCGGGGGGGCAAGAGACCCAGTACTTC
j_gene: TRBJ1-1; len: 16; v_gene: TRBV7-2; d_gene: -; abundance: -; CDR3aa: CASSLAIQASNTEAFF; CDR3nt: TGTGCCAGCAGCTTAGCGATACAGGCCTCTAACACTGAAGCTTTCTTT
j_gene: TRBJ1-6; len: 18; v_gene: TRBV6-4; d_gene: -; abundance: -; CDR3aa: CASSDPARSGTYNSPLHF; CDR3nt: TGTGCCAGCAGTGACCCGGCTAGGTCAGGCACCTATAATTCACCCCTCCACTTT
j_gene: TRBJ2-7; len: 14; v_gene: TRBV11-2; d_gene: -; abundance: -; CDR3aa: CASSLDGGTYEQYF; CDR3nt: TGTGCCAGCAGCTTAGATGGGGGAACCTACGAGCAGTACTTC
j_gene: TRBJ2-3; len: 12; v_gene: TRBV11-1; d_gene: -; abundance: -; CDR3aa: CASSLPGDTQYF; CDR3nt: TGTGCCAGCAGCTTACCAGGAGATACGCAGTATTTT
j_gene: TRBJ2-2; len: 13; v_gene: TRBV19; d_gene: -; abundance: -; CDR3aa: CASSGLPTGELFF; CDR3nt: TGTGCCAGTAGTGGGCTACCAACCGGGGAGCTGTTTTTT
j_gene: TRBJ1-6; len: 15; v_gene: TRBV4-1; d_gene: TRBD1; abundance: few; CDR3aa: CASARWGQENSPLHF; CDR3nt: TGCGCCAGCGCAAGGTGGGGACAGGAGAATTCACCCCTCCACTTT
j_gene: TRBJ1-2; len: 15; v_gene: TRBV15; d_gene: TRBD1; abundance: -; CDR3aa: CATSRDGGQGNGYTF; CDR3nt: TGTGCCACCAGCAGAGATGGGGGACAGGGGAATGGCTACACCTTC
j_gene: TRBJ2-3; len: 12; v_gene: TRBV7-2; d_gene: -; abundance: -; CDR3aa: CASSPRADTQYF; CDR3nt: TGTGCCAGCAGCCCCAGGGCGGATACGCAGTATTTT